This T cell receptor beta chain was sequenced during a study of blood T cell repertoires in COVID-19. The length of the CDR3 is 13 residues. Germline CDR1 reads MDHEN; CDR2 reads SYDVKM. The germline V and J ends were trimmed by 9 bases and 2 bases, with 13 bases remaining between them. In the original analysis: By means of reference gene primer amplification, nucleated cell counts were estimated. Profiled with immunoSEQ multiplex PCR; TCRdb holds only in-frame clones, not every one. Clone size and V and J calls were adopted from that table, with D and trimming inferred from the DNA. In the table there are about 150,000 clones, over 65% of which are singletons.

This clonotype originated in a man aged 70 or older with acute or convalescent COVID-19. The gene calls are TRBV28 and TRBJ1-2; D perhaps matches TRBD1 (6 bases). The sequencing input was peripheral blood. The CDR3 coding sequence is TGTGCCAGTACCTACCAGGGGAACTATGGCTACACCTTC. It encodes CASTYQGNYGYTF.